Each of the 10 T cell receptor beta chains below was sequenced from the same sample in a study of Graves' ophthalmopathy and Graves' hyperthyroidism (dated by TCRdb to between 2018 and 2020). The sequencing machine was an Illumina HiSeq 2000. For repertoire sequencing, the TCR beta CDR3 regions were amplified from RNA transcripts. The first round was an RT-PCR using HTBI primers with the Qiagen OneStep RT-PCR kit, and this first round was followed by a second-round multiplex PCR, then size selection and purification. TCRdb reprocessing: public reads trimmed at Q25 with fastp, clones called with MiXCR, in-frame beta chains kept. Rows are combined by CDR3 protein, so each entry shows the most common genes and DNA. The sample contains just over 400,000 distinct CDR3 sequences, approximately 21% of them found a single time. The ten top clones hold under 3.5% of the sample. The sequenced sample was peripheral blood. The receptors come from a woman under 30 with stable Graves' hyperthyroidism. Donor details come from another sample of the same person, matched by shared clones.

This clonotype appeared a few times. The genes are TRBV7-8 and TRBJ2-7, with D uncertain. V shed 0 bases and J shed 2 bases, with 11 bases lying between them. CDR3 length: 15 amino acids. Per the germline V gene, CDR1 is SGHVS and CDR2 is FQNEAQ. The CDR3 DNA sequence: TGTGCCAGCAGCTTAGCGGAATCACAGACCTACGAGCAGTACTTC. It encodes CASSLAESQTYEQYF.

The sample holds many counts of this clonotype. The V call is TRBV10-3, the J call TRBJ2-7; D may correspond to TRBD1 or TRBD2 (6 bases each). Germline V gene data show CDR1 as ENHRY and CDR2 as SYGVKD. The CDR3 sequence is 15 residues long. Trimming stripped 2 bases from V and 1 base from J, with 12 bases between. As DNA, the CDR3 is TGTGCCATCAGTGAGGTCCGGGGGACATCCTACGAGCAGTACTTC. Its translation: CAISEVRGTSYEQYF.

This clonotype has at least ten counts. V gene TRBV2 combines with J gene TRBJ2-7, with 8 bases fitting TRBD1. CDR3 length: 14 amino acids. The V segment lost 5 bases and the J segment 6 bases; nucleotides outside the gene matches: 9. Germline CDR1 and CDR2: SNHLY and FYNNEI. The CDR3 sequence is CASSLYGQGPEQYF. CDR3 DNA sequence: TGTGCCAGCAGTCTCTATGGACAGGGTCCCGAGCAGTACTTC.

V usage is TRBV6-1 and J usage is TRBJ1-2; the D gene is possibly TRBD1 (5 bases). Trimming left V 5 bases short and J 3 bases short, with 10 bases between. The CDR3 length is 13 residues. Germline V gene sequence: CDR1 MNHNS, CDR2 SASEGT. The CDR3 DNA follows: TGTGCCAGCAGTCCAGGGTCTGACTATGGCTACACCTTC. Amino acid sequence: CASSPGSDYGYTF.

This clonotype was counted ten times or more. As DNA, the CDR3 is TGTGCCACCAGCAGAGATCTAGGGCCCGGCGAGCAGTACTTC. Translation: CATSRDLGPGEQYF. The rearrangement links TRBV15 to TRBJ2-7; D is undetermined. V shed 0 bases and J shed 6 bases, with 12 bases lying between them. Per germline, CDR1 LNHNV and CDR2 YYDKDF (reference sequence). This CDR3 has 14 amino acids.

This clonotype was detected many times. The V and J genes are TRBV6-5 and TRBJ1-1; D is undetermined. The ends were cut back, 4 bases at V and 4 bases at J, with 13 bases in the middle. Germline V gene data show CDR1 as MNHEY and CDR2 as SVGAGI. There are 14 residues in the CDR3. The CDR3 reads CASSLRASGTEAFF. The CDR3 bases are TGTGCCAGCAGTTTGAGGGCCTCGGGCACTGAAGCTTTCTTT.

In this sample, this clonotype turned up many times. The gene calls are TRBV6-1 and TRBJ2-2, with a weak D call TRBD1 (5 bases). The CDR3 spans 14 residues. Germline V gene lookup returns CDR1 MNHNS and CDR2 SASEGT. The germline V and J ends were trimmed by 6 bases and 5 bases, with 13 bases remaining between them. The CDR3 here is CASRAPQGTGELFF. The CDR3 DNA reads TGTGCCAGCAGGGCTCCGCAGGGTACCGGGGAGCTGTTTTTT.

Ten or more counts support this clonotype. The gene calls are TRBV19 and TRBJ1-1; the D gene is possibly TRBD1 (6 bases). The CDR3 extends over 13 amino acids. Trimming left V 7 bases short and J 1 base short, with 10 bases between. Germline CDR1 LNHDA, CDR2 SQIVND (reference sequence). This chain's CDR3 is CASKGHQNTEAFF. The CDR3 bases are TGTGCCAGTAAGGGACACCAGAACACTGAAGCTTTCTTT. Looking up the rest from reference TRBV19 and TRBJ1-1 gives the full variable domain: DGGITQSPKYLFRKEGQNVTLSCEQNLNHDAMYWYRQDPGQGLRLIYYSQIVNDFQKGDIAEGYSVSREKKESFPLTVTSAQKNPTAFYLCASKGHQNTEAFFGQGTRLTVV.

This clonotype was seen many times. V usage is TRBV6-2 or TRBV6-3 and J usage is TRBJ2-5, with D maybe TRBD1 (6 bases). The CDR3 runs to 13 residues. Germline V lookup: CDR1 MNHEY, CDR2 SVGEGT. V lost 0 bases and J 5 bases, leaving 7 bases between the germline ends. The CDR3 is CASSYSTGETQYF. The DNA of the CDR3 is TGTGCCAGCAGTTACTCAACAGGGGAGACCCAGTACTTC.

This chain links TRBV18 with TRBJ2-7, with 8 bases matching TRBD1. CDR1 and CDR2 from the germline V gene are KGHSH and LQKENI. This CDR3 comprises 14 residues. With 5 bases clipped from V and 2 bases from J, the junction kept 5 bases outside the gene matches. The CDR3 DNA follows: TGTGCCAGCTCAGATTTACAGGGGGCCTACGAGCAGTACTTC. Its protein is CASSDLQGAYEQYF. The full variable domain, completed using reference TRBV18 and TRBJ2-7, is NAGVMQNPRHLVRRRGQEARLRCSPMKGHSHVYWYRQLPEEGLKFMVYLQKENIIDESGMPKERFSAEFPKEGPSILRIQQVVRGDSAAYFCASSDLQGAYEQYFGPGTRLTVT.